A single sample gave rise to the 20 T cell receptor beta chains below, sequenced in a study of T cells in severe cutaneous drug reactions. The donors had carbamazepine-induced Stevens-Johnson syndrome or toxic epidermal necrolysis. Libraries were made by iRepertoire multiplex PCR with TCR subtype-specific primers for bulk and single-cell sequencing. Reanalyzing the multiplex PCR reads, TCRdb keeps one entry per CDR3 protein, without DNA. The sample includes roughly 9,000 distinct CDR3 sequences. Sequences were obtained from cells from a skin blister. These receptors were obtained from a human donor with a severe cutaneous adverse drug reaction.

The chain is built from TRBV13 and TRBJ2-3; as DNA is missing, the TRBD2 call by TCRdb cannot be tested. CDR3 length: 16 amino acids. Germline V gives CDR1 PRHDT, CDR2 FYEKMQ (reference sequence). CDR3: CASSLAGEVWTDTQYF.

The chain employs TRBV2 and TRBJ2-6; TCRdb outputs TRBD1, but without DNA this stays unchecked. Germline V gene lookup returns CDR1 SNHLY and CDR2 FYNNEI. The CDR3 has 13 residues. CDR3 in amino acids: CASIRAGANVLTF. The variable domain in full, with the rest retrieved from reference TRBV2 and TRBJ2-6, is EPEVTQTPSHQVTQMGQEVILRCVPISNHLYFYWYRQILGQKVEFLVSFYNNEISEKSEIFDDQFSVERPDGSNFTLKIRSTKLEDSAMYFCASIRAGANVLTFGAGSRLTVL.

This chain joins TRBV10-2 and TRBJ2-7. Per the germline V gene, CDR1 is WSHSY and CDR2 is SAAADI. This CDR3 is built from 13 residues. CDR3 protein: CASRGFPSYEQYF.

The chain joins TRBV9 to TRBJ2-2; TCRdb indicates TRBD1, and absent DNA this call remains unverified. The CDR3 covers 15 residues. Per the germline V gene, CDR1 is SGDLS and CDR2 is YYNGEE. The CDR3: CASSSLGGDTGELFF.

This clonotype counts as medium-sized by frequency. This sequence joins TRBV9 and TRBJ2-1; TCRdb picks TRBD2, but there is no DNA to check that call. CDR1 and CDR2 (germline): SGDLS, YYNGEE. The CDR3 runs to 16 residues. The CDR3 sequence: CASSPQLAGEYNEQFF.

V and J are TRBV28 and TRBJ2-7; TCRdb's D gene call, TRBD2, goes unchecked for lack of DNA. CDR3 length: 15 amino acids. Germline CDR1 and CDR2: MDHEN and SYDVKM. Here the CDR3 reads CASSLWTSGTREQYF.

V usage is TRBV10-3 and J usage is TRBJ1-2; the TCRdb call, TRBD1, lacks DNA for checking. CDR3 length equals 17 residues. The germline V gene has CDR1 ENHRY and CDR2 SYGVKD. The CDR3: CAISTHKDGAGVYGYTF.

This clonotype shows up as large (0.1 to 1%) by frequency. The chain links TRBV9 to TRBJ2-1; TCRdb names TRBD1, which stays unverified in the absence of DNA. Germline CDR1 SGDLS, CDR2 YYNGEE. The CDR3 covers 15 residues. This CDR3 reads CASSVPGTENNEQFF.

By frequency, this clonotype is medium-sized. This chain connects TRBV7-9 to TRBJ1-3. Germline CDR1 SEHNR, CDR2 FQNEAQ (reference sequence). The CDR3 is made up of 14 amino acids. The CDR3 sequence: CASSSSTVGNTIYF.

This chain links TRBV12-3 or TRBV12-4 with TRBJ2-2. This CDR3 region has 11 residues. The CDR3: CASTTTRELFF.

CDR3 loop: CASDRQAGGPAYEQYF. V gene TRBV7-2 combines with J gene TRBJ2-7; the D gene TCRdb calls, TRBD2, cannot be checked with no DNA. CDR3 length: 16 residues. Germline lookup yields CDR1 SGHTA and CDR2 FQGNSA.

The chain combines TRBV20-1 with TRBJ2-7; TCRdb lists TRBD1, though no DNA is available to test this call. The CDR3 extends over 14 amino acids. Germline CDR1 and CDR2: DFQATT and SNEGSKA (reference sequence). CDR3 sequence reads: CSARDPGQGYEQYF.

This chain's CDR3 is CASSLFTRFTEAFF. The chain couples TRBV28 to TRBJ1-1. The length of the CDR3 is 14 residues. Germline V gives CDR1 MDHEN, CDR2 SYDVKM.

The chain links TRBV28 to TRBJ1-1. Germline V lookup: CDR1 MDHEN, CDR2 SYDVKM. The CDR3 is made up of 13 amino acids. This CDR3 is CASTLIGFTEAFF.

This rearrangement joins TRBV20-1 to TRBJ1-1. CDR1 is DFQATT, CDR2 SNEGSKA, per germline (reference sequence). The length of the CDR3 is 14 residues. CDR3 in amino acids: CSARDRQVLTEAFF.

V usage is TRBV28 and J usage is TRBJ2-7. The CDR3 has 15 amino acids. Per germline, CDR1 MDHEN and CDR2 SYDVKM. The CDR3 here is CATTQDKVLFREQYF.

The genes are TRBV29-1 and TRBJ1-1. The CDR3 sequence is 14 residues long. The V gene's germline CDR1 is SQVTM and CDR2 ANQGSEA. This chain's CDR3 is CSVDHGTMNTEAFF.

The CDR3 loop reads CAWIGASGRESYNEQFF. This chain connects TRBV30 to TRBJ2-1; TCRdb designates TRBD2, a call that cannot be tested without DNA. CDR1 and CDR2 from the germline V gene are GTSNPN and SVGIG (reference sequence). The CDR3 extends over 17 amino acids.

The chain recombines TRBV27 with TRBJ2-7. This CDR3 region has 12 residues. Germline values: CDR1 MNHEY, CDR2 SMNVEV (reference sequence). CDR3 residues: CASGLGSYEQYF.

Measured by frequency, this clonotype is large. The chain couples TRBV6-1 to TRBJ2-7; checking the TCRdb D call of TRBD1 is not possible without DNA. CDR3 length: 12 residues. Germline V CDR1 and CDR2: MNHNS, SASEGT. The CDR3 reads CASSETRVEQYF.